This T cell receptor (beta chain) was observed in a study of blood T cell repertoires in COVID-19. Study details: Samples representing acute and convalescent COVID-19 were sourced from the United States, Italy and Spain.

Individuals drawn from under 30 US areas were roughly 18 to 100 years old. Two negative PCRs, clearance, or symptom resolution had been documented for recovered Cohort 3 donors. This table comes from immunoSEQ multiplex PCR, and its TCRdb copy is limited to in-frame clones, with some not included. The data show hundreds of thousands of clones, with 87% seen just once and around 10% held by the top ten. The CDR3 runs 14 residues. The germline V and J ends were trimmed by 0 bases and 5 bases, with 10 bases remaining between them. Germline CDR1 reads MNHEY; CDR2 reads SVGAGI. The source material was PBMCs or T cells enriched from blood (not recorded which). This chain joins TRBV6-5 and TRBJ2-5; perhaps TRBD1 as D (5 bases). This TCR derives from a woman aged 18 to 35 who had recovered from COVID-19. The CDR3 is CASSYSDIGETQYF. The CDR3 coding sequence is TGTGCCAGCAGTTACTCGGACATAGGGGAGACCCAGTACTTC.